This TCR beta chain emerged from a study of graft-versus-host responses after intestinal transplantation. Graft tissue was processed to release intraepithelial and lamina propria lymphocytes. The assay was immunoSEQ multiplex PCR, and TCRdb's table has in-frame clones only and misses some. The sample includes roughly 5,700 clones, about 80% of them seen just once. This receptor was obtained from a human patient who received an intestinal transplant, so some T cells may come from the graft donor. The material sequenced was ileum tissue, taken approximately 33 weeks after intestinal transplant.

In DNA form, the CDR3 reads TGTGCCAGCAGCCCAGAGGGGGGAGGCAATCAGCCCCAGCATTTT. It translates to CASSPEGGGNQPQHF. The gene calls are TRBV9 and TRBJ1-5, with D possibly matching TRBD1 (6 bases). This CDR3 is built from 15 residues. Deletions cut 4 bases from V and 2 bases from J, with 13 bases between. Germline CDR1 and CDR2: SGDLS and YYNGEE.